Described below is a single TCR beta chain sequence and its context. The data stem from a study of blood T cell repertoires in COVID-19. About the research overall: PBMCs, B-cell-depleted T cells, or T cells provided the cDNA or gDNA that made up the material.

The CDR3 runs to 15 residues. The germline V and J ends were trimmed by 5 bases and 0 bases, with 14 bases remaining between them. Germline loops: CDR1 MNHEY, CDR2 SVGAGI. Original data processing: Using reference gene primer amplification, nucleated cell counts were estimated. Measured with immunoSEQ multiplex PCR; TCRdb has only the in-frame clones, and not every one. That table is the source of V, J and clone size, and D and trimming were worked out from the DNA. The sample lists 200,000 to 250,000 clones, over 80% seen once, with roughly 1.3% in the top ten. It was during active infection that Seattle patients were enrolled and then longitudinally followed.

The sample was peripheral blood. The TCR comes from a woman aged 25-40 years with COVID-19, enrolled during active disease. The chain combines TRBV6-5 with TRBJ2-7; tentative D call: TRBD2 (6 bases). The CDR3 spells CASSQAYGSSYEQYF. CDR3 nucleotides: TGTGCCAGCAGTCAGGCCTACGGGAGCTCCTACGAGCAGTACTTC.